This TCR beta chain stems from a study of response to subunit inactivated influenza vaccine. Germline loops: CDR1 SGDLS, CDR2 YYNGEE. Trimming left V 0 bases short and J 0 bases short, with 7 bases between. This CDR3 region has 15 residues. General study points: T cells newly recruited by each seasonal influenza vaccination are few, the authors suggested.

Comment on this clonotype: Its antigen is undetermined.

Via MiXCR, TCRdb re-called the RT-PCR reads, giving one row per CDR3 protein. The sample contains more than 250,000 distinct CDR3 sequences, 21% of which appear only once. V and J are TRBV9 and TRBJ2-1; D is undetermined. The receptor comes from a man aged 45 to 75 who received an inactivated influenza vaccine. The source was PBMCs from blood, collected around 22 months after vaccination. The CDR3 spells CASSVGFSSYNEQFF. CDR3 bases: TGTGCCAGCAGCGTAGGATTTAGCTCCTACAATGAGCAGTTCTTC.